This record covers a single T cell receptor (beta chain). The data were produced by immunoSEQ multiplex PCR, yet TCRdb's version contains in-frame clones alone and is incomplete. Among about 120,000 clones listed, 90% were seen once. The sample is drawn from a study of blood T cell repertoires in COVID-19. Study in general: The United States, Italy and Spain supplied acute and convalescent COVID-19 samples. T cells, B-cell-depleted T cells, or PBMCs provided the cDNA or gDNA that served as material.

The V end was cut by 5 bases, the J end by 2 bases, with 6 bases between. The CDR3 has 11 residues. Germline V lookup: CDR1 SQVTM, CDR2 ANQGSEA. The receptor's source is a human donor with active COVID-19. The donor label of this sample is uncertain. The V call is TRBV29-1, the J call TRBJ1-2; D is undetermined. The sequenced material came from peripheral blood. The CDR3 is CSVLTNYGYTF. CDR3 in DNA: TGCAGCGTTCTAACCAACTATGGCTACACCTTC.